This TCR beta chain was recovered during a study of CD8+CD57+ T cells in acquired aplastic anemia. As for the study in general: Sorted CD4+ and CD8+ cell DNA averaged roughly 3.2 ug. Read counts for CD4+ cells (from healthy donors) averaged around 11 million.

This CDR3 region has 15 residues. V trimming: 4 bases; J trimming: 4 bases; junction bases outside the gene matches: 3. Germline assignment: CDR1 MGHDK and CDR2 SYGVNS. Notes on the study in general: Between patients and controls, about 31 CD8+ CDR3 sequences were found in common. Patients were compared with controls for CD8+ Simpson's diversity, and no significant difference emerged.

CDR3 and TCR beta VDJ profiling relied on a genomic DNA template. Via MiXCR, TCRdb re-called the reads, giving one row per CDR3 protein. The sample carries 200,000 to 250,000 distinct CDR3 sequences, 30% to 40% recorded once. A note on this clonotype: The antigen remains undetermined.

The chain recombines TRBV25-1 with TRBJ1-3; 11 bases agree with TRBD1. Material for sequencing was sorted CD4+, CD8+, or CD8+CD57+ T cells (not recorded which) from PBMCs. The sequence was obtained from a human donor in good health, serving as a control. The chain's CDR3 is CASSADRGPGNTIYF. The DNA for the CDR3 is TGTGCCAGCAGTGCGGACAGGGGGCCCGGAAACACCATATATTTT.